This T cell receptor (beta chain) is from a study of blood T cell repertoires in COVID-19. V was trimmed by 0 bases and J by 1 base, leaving 10 bases between them. From germline, CDR1 is KGHSH and CDR2 LQKENI. The length of the CDR3 is 17 residues. This table comes from immunoSEQ multiplex PCR, and its TCRdb copy is limited to in-frame clones, with some not included. Counted here are under 300,000 clones, around 85% occurring once; the ten biggest clones make up approximately 10%. The specimen sequenced was peripheral blood. This receptor was obtained from a woman aged 70-85 years with acute or convalescent COVID-19. The rearrangement links TRBV18 to TRBJ2-6, with D perhaps TRBD1 (6 bases). CDR3 DNA sequence: TGTGCCAGCTCACCACCCTTACAGGGATCTGGGGCCAACGTCCTGACTTTC. It yields the protein CASSPPLQGSGANVLTF.